This T cell receptor beta chain is drawn from a study of T cells in women clearing cervical HPV infection. The wider study: Controls' single incident HPV16 infection cleared within 12 months without precancer. Study results and limitations: Associations may precede or follow infection; HPV-specific or memory T cells were not isolated. Each sample's T-cell count was unknown, possibly confounding richness.

Repertoires were generated with immunoSEQ multiplex PCR, while TCRdb's copy carries only in-frame clones and drops some. Here the sample table reports around 8,800 clones. Germline V lookup: CDR1 MNHNS, CDR2 SASEGT. V trimming: 4 bases; J trimming: 6 bases; junction bases outside the gene matches: 8. The CDR3 is made up of 14 amino acids. Details on this clone: Antigen specificity is unknown. The read ends 3 residues early relative to the CDR3; the germline J gene fills the gap.

This receptor was obtained from a woman aged 18-70 years with a cervical HPV16 infection that either progressed to CIN3+ or cleared (not recorded which). Sequenced material: blood buffy coat. This chain joins TRBV6-1 and TRBJ2-7; 8 bases align to TRBD1. The CDR3 sequence is CASSASGRGREQYF. CDR3 DNA, as far as it was read: TGTGCCAGCAGTGCCTCGGGCAGGGGGCGCGAG.